The 24 T cell receptor beta chains given below trace back to one sample, sequenced in a study of OX40 agonist ivuxolimab in advanced cancers. Libraries were prepared by immunoSEQ multiplex PCR; TCRdb keeps only in-frame clonotypes and omits some of them. Of under 60,000 clones in the sample, roughly 94% were seen once. Sequenced here: CD4+ or CD8+ T cells sorted from blood, sampled in a trial of the OX40 agonist ivuxolimab. All receptors come from an adult with an advanced solid tumor such as melanoma, head and neck, liver or kidney cancer.

V gene TRBV29-1 combines with J gene TRBJ2-7; 9 nucleotides match TRBD1. Germline-derived CDR1 and CDR2 are SQVTM and ANQGSEA. This CDR3 has 15 amino acids. V shed 2 bases, J shed 0 bases, and the junction held 5 bases outside the gene matches. The CDR3 here is CSVEFNRGLSYEQYF. In nucleotides, the CDR3 is TGCAGCGTTGAATTCAACAGGGGGCTCTCCTACGAGCAGTACTTC.

The V and J genes are TRBV4-1 and TRBJ1-1, with TRBD1 identical over 7 bases. The CDR3 runs 15 residues. Per germline, CDR1 MGHRA and CDR2 YSYEKL. Trimming at V came to 1 base and at J to 0 bases, leaving 2 bases not matched to a gene. The CDR3 DNA follows: TGCGCCAGCAGCCAAGTACAGGGGATGAACACTGAAGCTTTCTTT. Amino acid sequence: CASSQVQGMNTEAFF.

The chain combines TRBV27 with TRBJ2-7; 11 bases line up with TRBD1. CDR1 is MNHEY and CDR2 is SMNVEV in the germline V gene (reference sequence). Trimming took 5 bases from V and 3 from J; bases not matched to a gene: 3. The CDR3 is 14 amino acids. The CDR3 nucleotides read TGTGCCAGCAGTCCCGGGACAGGGGGCTACGAGCAGTACTTC. As protein: CASSPGTGGYEQYF.

The chain joins TRBV7-9 to TRBJ2-5; 7 bases agree with TRBD2. The CDR3 runs 14 residues. Per germline, CDR1 SEHNR and CDR2 FQNEAQ (reference sequence). The V segment lost 1 base and the J segment 2 bases; nucleotides outside the gene matches: 1. The CDR3 is CASSLELAQETQYF. In nucleotides, the CDR3 is TGTGCCAGCAGCTTAGAACTAGCGCAAGAGACCCAGTACTTC.

This clone appeared a few times. The V and J genes are TRBV6-6 and TRBJ2-1, with a possible D match to TRBD1 (6 bases). Germline V gene lookup returns CDR1 MNHNY and CDR2 SVGAGI (reference sequence). CDR3 length: 14 amino acids. Trimming stripped 7 bases from V and 0 bases from J, with 10 bases between. The CDR3 here is CASNRDTSYNEQFF. CDR3 sequence (DNA): TGTGCCAGCAATCGGGACACCTCCTACAATGAGCAGTTCTTC.

The rearrangement links TRBV27 to TRBJ1-2; D unclear. V shed 3 bases and J shed 3 bases, with 8 bases lying between them. Germline V CDR1 and CDR2: MNHEY, SMNVEV (reference sequence). The CDR3 totals 13 residues. The CDR3 sequence: CASSFGEDYGYTF. The CDR3 DNA is TGTGCCAGCAGTTTTGGGGAGGACTATGGCTACACCTTC.

The J gene is TRBJ2-2, the V gene TRBV28; D uncertain. This CDR3 has 15 amino acids. Trimming took off 2 bases at V and 1 base at J, with 8 bases between the two ends. Germline V gene sequence: CDR1 MDHEN, CDR2 SYDVKM. CDR3 loop: CASSLRRLNTGELFF. The CDR3 DNA sequence: TGTGCCAGCAGTTTACGGCGTCTGAACACCGGGGAGCTGTTTTTT.

V gene TRBV30 combines with J gene TRBJ1-2, with D unresolved. The germline V and J ends were trimmed by 2 bases and 0 bases, with 10 bases remaining between them. Germline-derived CDR1 and CDR2 are GTSNPN and SVGIG (reference sequence). The length of the CDR3 is 14 residues. CDR3 in DNA: TGTGCCTGGAGTCTCCAGTCCCCTAACTATGGCTACACCTTC. This translates into CAWSLQSPNYGYTF.

This clone came up a few times. V gene TRBV29-1 combines with J gene TRBJ2-6; TRBD2 might be the D (6 bases). CDR3 size: 16 residues. CDR1 and CDR2 from the germline V gene are SQVTM and ANQGSEA. Trimming shortened V by 4 bases and J by 2 bases, and 15 bases separated the two germline ends. DNA of the CDR3: TGCAGCGTTGTGGGGCAGGGAGGTGCTGGGGCCAACGTCCTGACTTTC. Translation: CSVVGQGGAGANVLTF. The full variable domain, rest sourced from reference TRBV29-1 and TRBJ2-6, is SAVISQKPSRDICQRGTSLTIQCQVDSQVTMMFWYRQQPGQSLTLIATANQGSEATYESGFVIDKFPISRPNLTFSTLTVSNMSPEDSSIYLCSVVGQGGAGANVLTFGAGSRLTVL.

The gene calls are TRBV5-5 and TRBJ2-5, with D hard to call. Trimming left V 0 bases short and J 2 bases short, with 14 bases between. The CDR3 has 16 residues. From germline, CDR1 is SGHKS and CDR2 YYEKEE (reference sequence). This chain's CDR3 is CASSLGINRAQETQYF. CDR3 DNA: TGTGCCAGCAGCTTGGGAATCAATCGGGCACAAGAGACCCAGTACTTC.

Here the CDR3 reads CASSSLADEQFF. The CDR3 region has the DNA TGTGCCAGCAGTAGTCTAGCGGATGAGCAGTTCTTC. The chain combines TRBV28 with TRBJ2-1, with 7 positions matching TRBD2. V was clipped by 5 bases and J by 8 bases; unmatched bases: 3. The germline gives CDR1 MDHEN, CDR2 SYDVKM. CDR3 size: 12 residues.

This sequence joins TRBV27 and TRBJ2-1; D not certain. The CDR3 extends over 14 amino acids. Germline V gives CDR1 MNHEY, CDR2 SMNVEV (reference sequence). V was shortened by 5 bases and J by 6 bases, with 14 bases between the two germline ends. The CDR3 spells CASSKASIGNEQFF. Here the CDR3 DNA reads TGTGCCAGCAGTAAAGCTAGTATAGGCAATGAGCAGTTCTTC.

The CDR3 nucleotides are TGTGCCAGTAGTATGGTTTTCGGGTATAAGTTCTTC. Encoded protein: CASSMVFGYKFF. The V gene is TRBV19, the J gene TRBJ2-1; D remains unclear. Germline CDR1 LNHDA, CDR2 SQIVND (reference sequence). Deletions cut 3 bases from V and 14 bases from J, with 14 bases between. This CDR3 is 12 amino acids long.

This chain uses TRBV7-2 with TRBJ2-3; the D is unclear. CDR3 length: 17 amino acids. Trimming removed 8 bases at V and 4 bases at J, with 25 bases between. Germline V lookup: CDR1 SGHTA, CDR2 FQGNSA. The CDR3 nucleotides read TGTGCCAGCGGATTCCCTGACGGTGTCCTTCTCCCAGATACGCAGTATTTT. This sequence encodes CASGFPDGVLLPDTQYF.

The chain carries TRBV29-1 and TRBJ2-5; 9 bases fit TRBD2. V dropped 4 bases and J dropped 5; count of bases not matched to a gene: 14. The CDR3 extends over 16 amino acids. Germline values: CDR1 SQVTM, CDR2 ANQGSEA. The CDR3 bases are TGCAGCGTTGGAAACACCGGGACTAGCTGGGGGGAGACCCAGTACTTC. As protein: CSVGNTGTSWGETQYF.

The gene calls are TRBV11-2 and TRBJ2-5; tentative D call: TRBD1 (6 bases). The V and J ends lost 5 bases and 4 bases respectively, with 23 bases between them. Germline V lookup: CDR1 SGHAT, CDR2 FQNNGV. The CDR3 is 17 residues long. CDR3 loop: CASSPIFGQGLAETQYF. CDR3 sequence (DNA): TGTGCCAGCAGCCCCATATTCGGGCAGGGGTTGGCAGAGACCCAGTACTTC. The full variable domain, with the rest looked up from reference TRBV11-2 and TRBJ2-5, is EAGVAQSPRYKIIEKRQSVAFWCNPISGHATLYWYQQILGQGPKLLIQFQNNGVVDDSQLPKDRFSAERLKGVDSTLKIQPAKLEDSAVYLCASSPIFGQGLAETQYFGPGTRLLVL.

V gene TRBV27 combines with J gene TRBJ1-2; tentative D call: TRBD1 (6 bases). Germline V lookup: CDR1 MNHEY, CDR2 SMNVEV (reference sequence). Trimming pared 1 base from V and 5 bases from J, leaving 14 bases between. This CDR3 region has 15 residues. The CDR3 DNA reads as TGTGCCAGCAGTTTATTGGGGGGCTCGGGATATGGCTACACCTTC. Translation: CASSLLGGSGYGYTF.

The chain has TRBV6-1 and TRBJ2-5; 9 bases are a match to TRBD2. The length of the CDR3 is 17 residues. The V segment lost 3 bases and the J segment 5 bases; nucleotides outside the gene matches: 13. Germline assignment: CDR1 MNHNS and CDR2 SASEGT. The CDR3 coding sequence is TGTGCCAGCAGTGATCGGCTGACTAGCGGCCCGGGGGAGACCCAGTACTTC. Protein: CASSDRLTSGPGETQYF.

As to this clone: The sample contains more than one DNA sequence encoding this CDR3. The gene calls are TRBV9 and TRBJ1-5; no reliable D call. The CDR3 is 14 amino acids. The germline V gene has CDR1 SGDLS and CDR2 YYNGEE. V was shortened by 0 bases and J by 1 base, with 5 bases between the two germline ends. CDR3 residues: CASSVGQSNQPQHF. CDR3 DNA sequence: TGTGCCAGCAGCGTAGGTCAGAGCAATCAGCCCCAGCATTTT.

The rearrangement links TRBV6-1 to TRBJ2-5; D is perhaps TRBD2 (6 bases). This CDR3 is built from 13 residues. CDR1 MNHNS and CDR2 SASEGT come from the germline V gene. Trimming removed 10 bases from V and 0 bases from J, with 12 bases in between. As DNA, the CDR3 is TGTGCCATCGGGCGGGGATACCAAGAGACCCAGTACTTC. It specifies CAIGRGYQETQYF.

The rearrangement links TRBV27 to TRBJ1-2, with D unclear. V was shortened by 4 bases and J by 6 bases, with 9 bases between the two germline ends. The CDR3 spans 12 residues. Germline-derived CDR1 and CDR2 are MNHEY and SMNVEV (reference sequence). The DNA of the CDR3 is TGTGCCAGCAGTTCCTGGAGTGATGGCTACACCTTC. This translates into CASSSWSDGYTF.

The chain links TRBV28 to TRBJ1-2, with D unresolved. Germline V gene sequence: CDR1 MDHEN, CDR2 SYDVKM. The CDR3 is 14 amino acids. V shed 4 bases and J shed 0 bases, with 9 bases lying between them. CDR3 loop: CASSSPLTNYGYTF. DNA of the CDR3: TGTGCCAGCAGTTCCCCTCTGACTAACTATGGCTACACCTTC.

This rearrangement joins TRBV27 to TRBJ2-1; 11 nucleotides line up with TRBD2. The CDR3 covers 18 residues. The junction had 6 bases not matched to a gene; V was cut back by 0 bases and J by 2 bases. CDR1 MNHEY and CDR2 SMNVEV come from the germline V gene (reference sequence). The CDR3 bases are TGTGCCAGCAGTTTATCGAGCATTAGCGGGAGGGCCTACAATGAGCAGTTCTTC. Its protein product is CASSLSSISGRAYNEQFF.

The chain has TRBV2 and TRBJ2-7; 7 positions match TRBD2. This CDR3 region has 13 residues. J gave up 5 bases and V 9 bases, and 10 bases lay outside the gene matches. CDR1 is SNHLY, CDR2 FYNNEI, per germline. The CDR3 DNA reads TGTGCCAGGGGGGGGGATCGAAGCCACGAGCAGTACTTC. Its translation is CARGGDRSHEQYF.